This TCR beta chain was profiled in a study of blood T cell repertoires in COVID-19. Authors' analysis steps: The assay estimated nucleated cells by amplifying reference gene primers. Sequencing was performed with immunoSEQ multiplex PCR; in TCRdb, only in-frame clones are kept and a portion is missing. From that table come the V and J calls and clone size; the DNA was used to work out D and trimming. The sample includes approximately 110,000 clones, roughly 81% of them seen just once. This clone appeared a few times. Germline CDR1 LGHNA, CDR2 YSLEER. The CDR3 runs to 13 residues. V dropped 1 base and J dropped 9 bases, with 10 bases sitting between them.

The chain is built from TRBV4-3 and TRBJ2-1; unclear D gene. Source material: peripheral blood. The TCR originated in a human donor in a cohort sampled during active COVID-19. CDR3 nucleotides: TGCGCCAGCAGCCAAGGGGTCGGCGGTGAGCAGTTCTTC. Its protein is CASSQGVGGEQFF.